The 20 T cell receptor beta chains below were found in one sample sequenced in a study of immune cell composition in non-small cell lung cancer. Normal lung sampling was at least 3 cm from the tumour, as distant as possible. TCRdb's copy holds only in-frame clones and misses some; the assay was immunoSEQ multiplex PCR. The sample records more than 15,000 clones, just over 75% being singletons. The same data also went into a second study, on CD4 T cells in lung cancer.

Sequenced material: non-adjacent lung tissue. These TCRs come from a human donor with non-small cell lung cancer.

The chain uses TRBV7-9 and TRBJ1-4; D remains ambiguous. CDR1 and CDR2 from the germline V gene are SEHNR and FQNEAQ (reference sequence). The CDR3 length is 17 residues. Trimming removed 0 bases from V and 0 bases from J, with 11 bases in between. The CDR3 DNA is TGTGCCAGCAGCTTAGCCCCCTCGACAACAACTAATGAAAAACTGTTTTTT. It specifies CASSLAPSTTTNEKLFF. The full variable domain, with the rest looked up from reference TRBV7-9 and TRBJ1-4, is DTGVSQNPRHKITKRGQNVTFRCDPISEHNRLYWYRQTLGQGPEFLTYFQNEAQLEKSRLLSDRFSAERPKGSFSTLEIQRTEQGDSAMYLCASSLAPSTTTNEKLFFGSGTQLSVL.

A single count supports this clone. The chain recombines TRBV7-2 with TRBJ1-6; TRBD1 matches 8 bases. V shed 5 bases, J shed 5 bases, and the junction held 8 bases outside the gene matches. Germline values: CDR1 SGHTA, CDR2 FQGNSA. The CDR3 spans 16 residues. CDR3 coding DNA: TGTGCCAGCAGCCTTTACAGGGGGGCCGATAATTCACCCCTCCACTTT. Its protein is CASSLYRGADNSPLHF. The full variable domain, rest sourced from reference TRBV7-2 and TRBJ1-6, is GAGVSQSPSNKVTEKGKDVELRCDPISGHTALYWYRQSLGQGLEFLIYFQGNSAPDKSGLPSDRFSAERTGGSVSTLTIQRTQQEDSAVYLCASSLYRGADNSPLHFGNGTRLTVT.

Comments on this clone: Germline is not matched at one junction end, which may reflect a read error. V is TRBV19 and J is TRBJ2-2; 9 bases match TRBD2. This CDR3 has 14 residues. In germline, CDR1 is LNHDA, CDR2 SQIVND (reference sequence). CDR3 DNA sequence: TGTGCCAGTAGTAATAGCGGGGGCACCAGGGAGCTGTTTTTT. It codes for CASSNSGGTRELFF.

With respect to this clone: The sample contains more than one DNA sequence encoding this CDR3. This chain's CDR3 is CASSQSGPAGTEAFF. CDR3 bases: TGCGCCAGCAGTCAATCAGGACCGGCCGGCACTGAAGCTTTCTTT. The gene calls are TRBV23-1 and TRBJ1-1; D is unresolved. TRBV23-1 is designated an ORF whose function remains uncertain. CDR3 length equals 15 residues. V was shortened by 0 bases and J by 4 bases, with 12 bases between the two germline ends.

The V call is TRBV11-3, the J call TRBJ1-1; no definite D call. The CDR3 loop spans 16 amino acids. The V and J ends lost 5 bases and 0 bases respectively, with 16 bases between them. CDR1 is SGHNT and CDR2 is YENEEA in the germline V gene. In nucleotides, the CDR3 is TGTGCCAGCAGCGTATGGACCCCCCTTATGAACACTGAAGCTTTCTTT. Translating it yields CASSVWTPLMNTEAFF.

The chain carries TRBV5-4 and TRBJ1-6; 7 positions agree with TRBD1. V was clipped by 7 bases and J by 0 bases; unmatched bases: 4. Germline CDR1 and CDR2: SGHNT and YYREEE (reference sequence). The CDR3 is 15 residues long. The CDR3 DNA reads as TGTGCCAGCGGTGGACAGGCCTCCTATAATTCACCCCTCCACTTT. Amino acid sequence: CASGGQASYNSPLHF.

The chain has TRBV4-3 and TRBJ2-7; D remains unclear. The CDR3 covers 15 residues. Germline lookup yields CDR1 LGHNA and CDR2 YSLEER. The germline V and J ends were trimmed by 2 bases and 5 bases, with 16 bases remaining between them. CDR3 in amino acids: CASSQQTGYRDEQYF. The CDR3 DNA follows: TGCGCCAGCAGCCAACAAACGGGCTACCGCGACGAGCAGTACTTC.

With respect to this clone: Germline and junction disagree at one end, which may indicate a read error. The gene calls are TRBV7-7 and TRBJ2-3, with D tentatively TRBD1 or TRBD2 (5 bases each). The CDR3 has 15 residues. Germline V CDR1 and CDR2: SSHAT, FNYEAQ (reference sequence). This chain's CDR3 is CASSPQEAGTDTQYF. CDR3 DNA sequence: TGTGCTAGCAGCCCACAGGAGGCTGGCACAGATACGCAGTATTTT.

In its sample, this clone was seen once. The chain employs TRBV6-5 and TRBJ1-1; perhaps TRBD1 as D (5 bases). The CDR3 covers 16 residues. Germline V gene sequence: CDR1 MNHEY, CDR2 SVGAGI. V gave up 0 bases and J gave up 5 bases, with 16 bases separating them. CDR3 sequence reads: CASSYSMATGATEAFF. For the CDR3, the DNA is TGTGCCAGCAGTTACTCCATGGCGACCGGGGCGACTGAAGCTTTCTTT.

This sequence joins TRBV10-3 and TRBJ1-3, with unresolved D. V shed 3 bases and J shed 10 bases, with 13 bases lying between them. Germline V gene lookup returns CDR1 ENHRY and CDR2 SYGVKD. The CDR3 consists of 13 residues. This CDR3 reads CAISDGLWPTIYF. DNA for the CDR3: TGTGCCATCAGTGACGGTTTGTGGCCTACCATATATTTT.

The chain is built from TRBV18 and TRBJ2-5; D is perhaps TRBD2 (5 bases). This CDR3 has 13 amino acids. Germline V lookup: CDR1 KGHSH, CDR2 LQKENI. V was clipped by 6 bases and J by 5 bases, with 13 bases between them. The CDR3 DNA reads as TGTGCCAGCTCTCCCGGGGTGGAGGAGACCCAGTACTTC. Translating gives CASSPGVEETQYF.

The chain joins TRBV11-3 to TRBJ2-1; 7 positions match TRBD1. CDR1 and CDR2 from the germline V gene are SGHNT and YENEEA. The CDR3 runs 15 residues. Losses at the gene ends were 1 base for V and 5 bases for J; bases not matched to a gene: 5. The CDR3 DNA reads as TGTGCCAGCAGCTTAGGTGGGACAGCTAACAATGAGCAGTTCTTC. This codes for CASSLGGTANNEQFF.

The chain links TRBV7-2 to TRBJ2-3; D is undetermined. The V and J ends lost 2 bases and 2 bases respectively, with 5 bases between them. CDR1 and CDR2 from the germline V gene are SGHTA and FQGNSA. The CDR3 loop spans 13 amino acids. This CDR3 reads CASSLSITDTQYF. The CDR3 DNA follows: TGTGCCAGCAGCTTAAGCATCACAGATACGCAGTATTTT.

This chain uses TRBV5-4 with TRBJ2-7, with 9 positions matching TRBD1. CDR1 SGHNT and CDR2 YYREEE come from the germline V gene (reference sequence). V shed 1 base and J 4 bases; nucleotides not matched to a gene: 6. The CDR3 has 15 amino acids. The CDR3 region is CASSLSGTGLYEQYF. CDR3 bases: TGTGCCAGCAGCTTGTCCGGGACAGGGCTATACGAGCAGTACTTC.

V is TRBV7-3 and J is TRBJ2-7, with 10 bases identical to TRBD2. The length of the CDR3 is 14 residues. From germline, CDR1 is SGHTA and CDR2 FQGTGA. The ends lost 4 bases at V and 6 bases at J; junction bases unmatched: 6. The CDR3 region has the DNA TGTGCCAGCAGCTCTAGCGGGGGTTGGGGCGAGCAGTACTTC. The encoded protein is CASSSSGGWGEQYF.

The V gene is TRBV10-2, the J gene TRBJ2-5, with 8 bases aligning to TRBD2. Germline CDR1 is WSHSY and CDR2 is SAAADI. The CDR3 contains 15 residues. The junction had 5 bases not matched to a gene; V was cut back by 4 bases and J by 1 base. The CDR3 reads CASSARGGSQETQYF. As DNA, the CDR3 is TGCGCCAGCAGTGCTCGCGGGGGGTCCCAAGAGACCCAGTACTTC.

This chain joins TRBV6-4 and TRBJ1-2, with D possibly matching TRBD1 (5 bases). The CDR3 has 14 amino acids. The germline gives CDR1 MRHNA, CDR2 SNTAGT. The ends were cut back, 5 bases at V and 4 bases at J, with 14 bases in the middle. This chain's CDR3 is CASSPTGGSYGYTF. The CDR3 DNA sequence: TGTGCCAGCAGTCCTACGGGGGGGAGCTATGGCTACACCTTC.

Points on this clone: One base away lies a much larger clone, so this may be a sequencing read error. Different DNA sequences within this sample yield the same CDR3. The CDR3 bases are TGCAGTGCAAGACAAGAGACCCAGTACTTC. Protein product: CSARQETQYF. The chain joins TRBV20-1 to TRBJ2-5, with D unresolved. The CDR3 runs to 10 residues. Per the germline V gene, CDR1 is DFQATT and CDR2 is SNEGSKA (reference sequence). V lost 6 bases and J 2 bases, leaving 4 bases between the germline ends.

The J gene is TRBJ2-2, the V gene TRBV11-2; maybe TRBD2 (7 bases). V lost 5 bases and J 9 bases, leaving 19 bases between the germline ends. Looked up from germline, CDR1 is SGHAT and CDR2 is FQNNGV. The CDR3 is 15 amino acids. CDR3 residues: CASSLAGGPDRELFF. Written as DNA, the CDR3 is TGTGCCAGCAGCCTCGCCGGGGGGCCGGACCGGGAGCTGTTTTTT.

This chain connects TRBV11-3 to TRBJ2-5, with 9 bases identical to TRBD1. This CDR3 comprises 15 residues. V shed 4 bases, J shed 5 bases, and the junction held 8 bases outside the gene matches. CDR1 SGHNT and CDR2 YENEEA come from the germline V gene. The CDR3 loop is CASSYAGQGKETQYF. The CDR3 DNA follows: TGTGCCAGCAGCTACGCCGGACAGGGGAAGGAGACCCAGTACTTC.